One and the same sample provided the 3 T cell receptor beta chains below, sequenced in a study of T cell clonality in common variable immunodeficiency. Repertoires were generated with immunoSEQ multiplex PCR, while TCRdb's copy carries only in-frame clones and drops some. Observed in the sample are 50,000 to 60,000 clones, none of them singletons. The sample taken for sequencing was peripheral blood mononuclear cells. The source is a person aged 18-69 years in good health.

This clone was seen at least ten times. The read finishes 3 residues shy of the CDR3 end, and the germline J gene is used to complete it. J is TRBJ1-2 and V is TRBV7-2; D is ambiguous. Germline CDR1 and CDR2: SGHTA and FQGNSA. This CDR3 has 14 amino acids. V lost 5 bases, J lost 2 bases, and 12 bases lay in between. The CDR3 loop reads CASSQRARNYGYTF. CDR3 DNA, as far as it was read: TGTGCCAGCAGCCAAAGGGCACGGAACTATGGC.

This clone was detected many times. The CDR3 goes on 3 residues after the read ends, and that part is filled in from the germline J gene. The chain joins TRBV23-1 to TRBJ1-2, with 7 bases matching TRBD1. TRBV23-1 is noted as an ORF with a role that remains uncertain. The CDR3 is made up of 15 amino acids. The V segment lost 6 bases and the J segment 6 bases; nucleotides outside the gene matches: 13. The CDR3 loop is CASRQNDREEDGYTF. The CDR3 bases that were read are TGCGCCAGCAGACAGAATGACAGGGAAGAAGATGGC.

This clone was found many times. The read finishes 3 residues shy of the CDR3 end, and the germline J gene is used to complete it. The chain links TRBV7-2 to TRBJ2-3; 10 bases align to TRBD2. Looked up from germline, CDR1 is SGHTA and CDR2 is FQGNSA. The ends lost 3 bases at V and 3 bases at J; junction bases unmatched: 0. The CDR3 is 14 amino acids. Partial CDR3 DNA: TGTGCCAGCAGCTTGACTAGCGGGACAGATACG. This sequence encodes CASSLTSGTDT. The whole CDR3 protein is CASSLTSGTDTQYF.